This T cell receptor (beta chain) was observed in a study of early stage breast cancer tumors. Study-level findings and limits: Comparing each tissue with blood distinguished tumor from normal in about 85% of the 16 patients. Tumors had roughly 2.6-fold higher T cell density than normal breast. Most shared enriched TCRB sequences were commonly generated ones.

This CDR3 is built from 16 residues. Germline assignment: CDR1 SGHNT and CDR2 YENEEA. The J segment lost 7 bases and the V segment lost 2 bases, leaving 6 bases of the junction unmatched. Assay: immunoSEQ multiplex PCR; the TCRdb copy retains only in-frame clones and omits some. The sample lists about 72,000 clones; 65% to 80% were seen once. With respect to this clone: No antigen is known for it.

The clonotype was recovered from a person between 55 and 69 years old with breast cancer. The V gene is TRBV11-3, the J gene TRBJ2-1; 12 nucleotides match TRBD2. The sequenced material came from blood. The CDR3 nucleotides are TGTGCCAGCAGCTTACTAGCGGGAGGGACGCATAATGAGCAGTTCTTC. This encodes CASSLLAGGTHNEQFF.